Shown below are 21 T cell receptor beta chains from a single sample sequenced in a study of somatic mutations in cytotoxic T cells in rheumatoid arthritis. Measured with immunoSEQ multiplex PCR; TCRdb has only the in-frame clones, and not every one. The profile shows 15,000 or so clones, 72% of them singletons. The sequencing input was CD8+ T cells sorted from blood. All receptors come from an adult with rheumatoid arthritis.

This clone appeared a few times. V gene TRBV4-3 combines with J gene TRBJ2-7; D might be TRBD1 or TRBD2, each matching 5 bases. V lost 0 bases and J 6 bases, leaving 9 bases between the germline ends. The length of the CDR3 is 13 residues. Germline V gene sequence: CDR1 LGHNA, CDR2 YSLEER. The CDR3 here is CASSQDWGSEQYF. The CDR3 DNA sequence: TGCGCCAGCAGCCAAGACTGGGGGTCCGAGCAGTACTTC.

The chain recombines TRBV13 with TRBJ2-7, with TRBD1 matching over 8 bases. Germline V gives CDR1 PRHDT, CDR2 FYEKMQ (reference sequence). The CDR3 length is 13 residues. J gave up 10 bases and V 3 bases, and 8 bases lay outside the gene matches. The CDR3 sequence is CASSFQQGAEQYF. DNA of the CDR3: TGTGCCAGCAGCTTCCAGCAGGGGGCGGAACAGTACTTC.

This chain joins TRBV13 and TRBJ2-7; TRBD1 is a possible D gene (6 bases). CDR1 is PRHDT, CDR2 FYEKMQ, per germline (reference sequence). V lost 2 bases and J lost 0, with 8 bases in between. CDR3 length: 14 amino acids. CDR3 amino acids: CASSLQGTSYEQYF. The DNA for the CDR3 is TGTGCCAGCAGCTTACAGGGGACCTCCTACGAGCAGTACTTC.

CDR3 bases: TGTGCCAGCAGCCCCCTTATGGGACTAGCGGGGGGAAACGGCCCCGGGGAGCTGTTTTTT. Its protein product is CASSPLMGLAGGNGPGELFF. The V call is TRBV13, the J call TRBJ2-2, with TRBD2 matching 15 bases. V was pared by 5 bases and J by 6 bases, with 16 bases of the junction left unmatched. This CDR3 region has 20 residues. Germline CDR1 and CDR2: PRHDT and FYEKMQ (reference sequence).

The rearrangement uses TRBV9 and TRBJ2-1, with TRBD2 matching over 10 bases. This CDR3 is built from 17 residues. Per germline, CDR1 SGDLS and CDR2 YYNGEE. V gave up 1 base and J gave up 2 bases; unmatched junction bases: 6. CDR3 DNA sequence: TGTGCCAGCAGCGTACAGAGCGGGGGGGGTGCCTACAATGAGCAGTTCTTC. Translation gives CASSVQSGGGAYNEQFF.

The V call is TRBV7-8, the J call TRBJ2-1; 7 bases map to TRBD2. There are 14 residues in the CDR3. J gave up 7 bases and V 5 bases, and 8 bases lay outside the gene matches. Germline V gene lookup returns CDR1 SGHVS and CDR2 FQNEAQ. In DNA, the CDR3 is TGTGCCAGCAGCCCTAGCGGAGCCAAGAATGAGCAGTTCTTC. Its protein is CASSPSGAKNEQFF.

This clone has a single count. This rearrangement joins TRBV27 to TRBJ1-6; no firm D call. V lost 3 bases, J lost 9 bases, and 15 bases lay in between. Germline lookup yields CDR1 MNHEY and CDR2 SMNVEV (reference sequence). The CDR3 runs 15 residues. The CDR3 sequence is CASSFGGVGFSPLHF. As DNA, the CDR3 is TGTGCCAGCAGTTTTGGCGGGGTGGGATTTTCACCCCTCCACTTT.

The genes are TRBV27 and TRBJ2-1; 8 nucleotides match TRBD2. Germline lookup yields CDR1 MNHEY and CDR2 SMNVEV (reference sequence). The V segment lost 7 bases and the J segment 0 bases; nucleotides outside the gene matches: 5. The CDR3 has 15 residues. The CDR3: CASTLAGSSYNEQFF. The CDR3 DNA is TGTGCCAGCACTCTAGCGGGTAGCTCCTACAATGAGCAGTTCTTC.

CDR3 bases: TGTGCCAGCAGTTCCGCACTTAGATCAGACAGGTTCTATGGCTACACCTTC. It encodes CASSSALRSDRFYGYTF. The V gene is TRBV28, the J gene TRBJ1-2, with D possibly being TRBD1 (6 bases). Trimming cost V 4 bases and J 4 bases, with 22 bases left between them. The CDR3 is made up of 17 amino acids. Germline CDR1 is MDHEN and CDR2 is SYDVKM.

Written as DNA, the CDR3 is TGTGCCAGCAGTGACGGGAGCTCTGGAAACACCATATATTTT. Translation: CASSDGSSGNTIYF. The chain combines TRBV28 with TRBJ1-3, with D unresolved. Trimming shortened V by 5 bases and J by 0 bases, and 8 bases separated the two germline ends. The V gene's germline CDR1 is MDHEN and CDR2 SYDVKM. The CDR3 extends over 14 amino acids.

This clone has only one observation. The rearrangement links TRBV7-9 to TRBJ2-1; 8 nucleotides align to TRBD2. Germline V gives CDR1 SEHNR, CDR2 FQNEAQ (reference sequence). Trimming cost V 7 bases and J 3 bases; bases outside gene matches: 8. The CDR3 has 15 residues. The CDR3 nucleotides read TGTGCCAGCAACAAAATAGCGGGGAGCTACAATGAGCAGTTCTTC. Protein sequence: CASNKIAGSYNEQFF.

V gene TRBV5-4 combines with J gene TRBJ2-1; D is ambiguous. The CDR3 spans 12 residues. Between the trimmed V and J ends, which lost 4 bases and 14 bases, there was a span of 16 bases. CDR1 and CDR2 (germline): SGHNT, YYREEE (reference sequence). The CDR3 loop reads CASSRTSQSEFF. CDR3 DNA sequence: TGTGCCAGCAGCCGGACGTCCCAGTCGGAGTTCTTC. Full variable domain (missing parts from reference TRBV5-4 and TRBJ2-1): ETGVTQSPTHLIKTRGQQVTLRCSSQSGHNTVSWYQQALGQGPQFIFQYYREEENGRGNFPPRFSGLQFPNYSSELNVNALELDDSALYLCASSRTSQSEFFGPGTRLTVL.

CDR3 sequence reads: CASSLGGHEQYF. The CDR3 nucleotides read TGTGCCAGCAGCTTAGGTGGCCACGAGCAGTACTTC. V is TRBV7-9 and J is TRBJ2-7; unclear D gene. Looked up from germline, CDR1 is SEHNR and CDR2 is FQNEAQ (reference sequence). The V end lost 1 base, the J end lost 5 bases, and 6 bases lay between the germline ends. CDR3 size: 12 residues.

The rearrangement uses TRBV6-5 and TRBJ1-2; D remains unclear. The V gene's germline CDR1 is MNHEY and CDR2 SVGAGI. CDR3 length equals 15 residues. Trimming cost V 0 bases and J 4 bases, with 12 bases left between them. CDR3 region: CASSYSEGFGYGYTF. DNA of the CDR3: TGTGCCAGCAGTTACTCCGAGGGTTTTGGCTATGGCTACACCTTC.

This clone has only a few counts. The chain combines TRBV2 with TRBJ2-7, with D hard to call. Germline V lookup: CDR1 SNHLY, CDR2 FYNNEI. This CDR3 comprises 13 residues. Trimming removed 4 bases from V and 1 base from J, with 8 bases in between. CDR3 loop: CASSAVYSYEQYF. The CDR3 DNA follows: TGTGCCAGCAGTGCCGTCTATTCCTACGAGCAGTACTTC.

This clone occurred a few times. V and J are TRBV6-1 and TRBJ2-7, with a weak D call TRBD1 (5 bases). The CDR3 contains 14 residues. Germline CDR1 MNHNS, CDR2 SASEGT. V was clipped by 0 bases and J by 5 bases, with 11 bases between them. The CDR3 here is CASSEAGALDEQYF. CDR3 nucleotide sequence: TGTGCCAGCAGTGAAGCAGGGGCCCTGGACGAGCAGTACTTC.

The chain combines TRBV7-9 with TRBJ2-2; unclear D gene. The CDR3 has 13 amino acids. Germline CDR1 is SEHNR and CDR2 is FQNEAQ (reference sequence). V was trimmed by 3 bases and J by 5 bases, leaving 7 bases between them. The CDR3 region is CASSFGRTGELFF. The CDR3 DNA reads as TGTGCCAGCAGCTTTGGACGGACCGGGGAGCTGTTTTTT.

The V call is TRBV27, the J call TRBJ2-1; no definite D call. Germline CDR1 and CDR2: MNHEY and SMNVEV (reference sequence). Deletions cut 2 bases from V and 0 bases from J, with 11 bases between. This CDR3 spans 16 amino acids. CDR3 DNA sequence: TGTGCCAGCAGTTTAATCGGGCAGGTCTCCTACAATGAGCAGTTCTTC. Encoded protein: CASSLIGQVSYNEQFF.

This chain connects TRBV30 to TRBJ2-1, with D perhaps matching TRBD2 (6 bases). CDR1 is GTSNPN, CDR2 SVGIG, per germline (reference sequence). Trimming stripped 4 bases from V and 1 base from J, with 11 bases between. The CDR3 contains 14 residues. The CDR3 DNA is TGTGCCTGGATGGGTAGCGGATCCTACAATGAGCAGTTCTTC. It translates to CAWMGSGSYNEQFF.

The chain joins TRBV19 to TRBJ1-5; the D is unclear. Germline V CDR1 and CDR2: LNHDA, SQIVND (reference sequence). The CDR3 is 12 residues long. V lost 9 bases, J lost 3 bases, and 9 bases lay in between. The CDR3 spells CASRVNNQPQHF. In DNA form, the CDR3 reads TGTGCCAGCCGGGTTAACAATCAGCCCCAGCATTTT.

The chain is built from TRBV9 and TRBJ2-3; no reliable D call. CDR3 length: 16 residues. The germline gives CDR1 SGDLS, CDR2 YYNGEE. Trimming removed 0 bases from V and 1 base from J, with 12 bases in between. The CDR3 nucleotides are TGTGCCAGCAGCGTAGAGAAGCGAGGCGGCACAGATACGCAGTATTTT. It yields the protein CASSVEKRGGTDTQYF.